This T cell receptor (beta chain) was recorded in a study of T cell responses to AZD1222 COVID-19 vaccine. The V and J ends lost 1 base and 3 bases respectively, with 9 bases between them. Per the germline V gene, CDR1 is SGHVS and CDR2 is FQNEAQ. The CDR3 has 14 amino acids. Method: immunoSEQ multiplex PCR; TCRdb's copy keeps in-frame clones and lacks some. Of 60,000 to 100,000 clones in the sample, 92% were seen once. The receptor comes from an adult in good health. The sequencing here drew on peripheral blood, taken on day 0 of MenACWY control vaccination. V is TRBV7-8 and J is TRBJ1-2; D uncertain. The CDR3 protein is CASSLDSTDYGYTF. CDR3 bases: TGTGCCAGCAGCTTAGATTCCACCGACTATGGCTACACCTTC.